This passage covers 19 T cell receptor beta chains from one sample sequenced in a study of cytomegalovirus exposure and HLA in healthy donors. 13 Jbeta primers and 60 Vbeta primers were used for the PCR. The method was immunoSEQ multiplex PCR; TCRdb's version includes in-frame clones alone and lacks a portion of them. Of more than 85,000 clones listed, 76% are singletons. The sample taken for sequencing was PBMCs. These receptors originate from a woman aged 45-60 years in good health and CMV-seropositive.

The CDR3 DNA reads as TGTGCCAAAGCGGGGGGGTTGAATAACAATGAGCAGTTCTTC. Translation: CAKAGGLNNNEQFF. The chain couples TRBV7-9 to TRBJ2-1; TRBD2 matches at 10 bases. With V trimmed by 10 bases and J by 5 bases, 8 bases remained unmatched. CDR3 length equals 14 residues. Germline CDR1 SEHNR, CDR2 FQNEAQ (reference sequence).

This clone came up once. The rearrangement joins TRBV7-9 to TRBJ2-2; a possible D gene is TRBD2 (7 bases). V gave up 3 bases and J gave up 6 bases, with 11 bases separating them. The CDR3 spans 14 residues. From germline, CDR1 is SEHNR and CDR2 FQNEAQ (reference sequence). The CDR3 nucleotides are TGTGCCAGCAGCTTGGGCGGGGGCCCCGGGGAGCTGTTTTTT. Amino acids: CASSLGGGPGELFF.

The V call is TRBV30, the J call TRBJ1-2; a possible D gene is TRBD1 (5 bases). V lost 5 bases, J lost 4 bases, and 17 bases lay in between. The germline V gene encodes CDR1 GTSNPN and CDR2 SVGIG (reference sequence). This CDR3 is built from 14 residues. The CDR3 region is CAWEFSGHLYGYTF. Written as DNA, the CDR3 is TGTGCCTGGGAATTCAGTGGACACCTCTATGGCTACACCTTC.

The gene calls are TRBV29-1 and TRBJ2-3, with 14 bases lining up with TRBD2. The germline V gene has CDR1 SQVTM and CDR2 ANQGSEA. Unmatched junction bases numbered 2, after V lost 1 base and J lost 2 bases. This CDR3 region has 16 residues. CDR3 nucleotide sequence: TGCAGCGTTGAAGTGGGACTAGCGGGAGACACAGATACGCAGTATTTT. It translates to CSVEVGLAGDTDTQYF.

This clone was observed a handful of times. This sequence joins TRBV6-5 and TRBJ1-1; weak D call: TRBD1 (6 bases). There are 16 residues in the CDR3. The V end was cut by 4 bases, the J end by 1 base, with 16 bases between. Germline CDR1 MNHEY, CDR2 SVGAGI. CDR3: CASSLLPGQANTEAFF. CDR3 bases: TGTGCCAGCAGTTTACTCCCGGGACAAGCGAACACTGAAGCTTTCTTT.

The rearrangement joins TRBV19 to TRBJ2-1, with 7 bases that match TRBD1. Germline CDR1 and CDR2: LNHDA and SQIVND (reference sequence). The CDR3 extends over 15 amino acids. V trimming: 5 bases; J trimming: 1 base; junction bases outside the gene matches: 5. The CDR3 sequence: CASSAGQASYNEQFF. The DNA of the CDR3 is TGTGCCAGTAGTGCCGGACAGGCGTCCTACAATGAGCAGTTCTTC.

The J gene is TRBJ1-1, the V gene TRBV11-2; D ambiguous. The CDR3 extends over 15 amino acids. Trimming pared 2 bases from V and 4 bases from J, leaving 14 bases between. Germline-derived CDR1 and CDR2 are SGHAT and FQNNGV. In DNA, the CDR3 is TGTGCCAGCAGCTTATACACCCCGCAAGTCACTGAAGCTTTCTTT. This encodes CASSLYTPQVTEAFF.

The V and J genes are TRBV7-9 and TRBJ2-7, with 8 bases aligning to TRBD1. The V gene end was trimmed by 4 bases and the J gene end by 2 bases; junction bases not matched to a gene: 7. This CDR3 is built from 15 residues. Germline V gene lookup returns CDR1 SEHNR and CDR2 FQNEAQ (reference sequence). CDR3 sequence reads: CASSWDRTGTYEQYF. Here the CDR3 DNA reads TGTGCCAGCAGCTGGGACAGGACAGGTACCTACGAGCAGTACTTC.

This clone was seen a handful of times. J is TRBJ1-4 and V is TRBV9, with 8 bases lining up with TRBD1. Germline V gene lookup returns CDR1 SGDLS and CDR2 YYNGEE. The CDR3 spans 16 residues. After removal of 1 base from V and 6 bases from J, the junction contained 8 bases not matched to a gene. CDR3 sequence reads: CASSVSRTGTYEKLFF. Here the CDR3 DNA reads TGTGCCAGCAGCGTAAGCCGGACAGGGACCTATGAAAAACTGTTTTTT.

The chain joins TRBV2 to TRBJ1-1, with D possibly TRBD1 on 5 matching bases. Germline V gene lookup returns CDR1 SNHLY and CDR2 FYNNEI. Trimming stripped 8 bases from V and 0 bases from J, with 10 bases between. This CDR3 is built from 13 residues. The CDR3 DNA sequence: TGTGCCAGCGCTCCGACAGTGAACACTGAAGCTTTCTTT. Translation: CASAPTVNTEAFF.

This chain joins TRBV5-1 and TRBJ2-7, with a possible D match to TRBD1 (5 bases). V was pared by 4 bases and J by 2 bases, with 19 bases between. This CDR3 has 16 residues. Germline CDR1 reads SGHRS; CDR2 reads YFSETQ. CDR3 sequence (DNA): TGCGCCAGCAGCCTCCCGTCCGGACAAAATACCTACGAGCAGTACTTC. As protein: CASSLPSGQNTYEQYF.

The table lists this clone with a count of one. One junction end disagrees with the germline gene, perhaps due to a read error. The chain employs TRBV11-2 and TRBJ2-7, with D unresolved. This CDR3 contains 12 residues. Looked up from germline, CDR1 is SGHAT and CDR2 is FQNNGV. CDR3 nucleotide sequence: TGTGCCAGCAGCTTACTTCCCTACGGGCAGTACTTC. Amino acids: CASSLLPYGQYF.

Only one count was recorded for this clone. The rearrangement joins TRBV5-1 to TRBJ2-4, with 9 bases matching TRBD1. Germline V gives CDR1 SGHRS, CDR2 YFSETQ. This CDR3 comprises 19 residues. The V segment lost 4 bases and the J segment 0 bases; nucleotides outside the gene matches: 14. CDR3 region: CASSPDGTGYLLAKNIQYF. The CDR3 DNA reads TGCGCCAGCAGCCCGGACGGGACAGGGTACCTTCTAGCCAAAAACATTCAGTACTTC. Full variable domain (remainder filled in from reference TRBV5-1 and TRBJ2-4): KAGVTQTPRYLIKTRGQQVTLSCSPISGHRSVSWYQQTPGQGLQFLFEYFSETQRNKGNFPGRFSGRQFSNSRSEMNVSTLELGDSALYLCASSPDGTGYLLAKNIQYFGAGTRLSVL.

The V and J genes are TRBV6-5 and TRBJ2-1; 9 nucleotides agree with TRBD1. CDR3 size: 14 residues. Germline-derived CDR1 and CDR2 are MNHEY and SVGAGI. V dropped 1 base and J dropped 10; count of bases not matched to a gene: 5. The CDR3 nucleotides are TGTGCCAGCAGTTACTTTCGGACAGGGGACGAGCAGTTCTTC. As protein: CASSYFRTGDEQFF.

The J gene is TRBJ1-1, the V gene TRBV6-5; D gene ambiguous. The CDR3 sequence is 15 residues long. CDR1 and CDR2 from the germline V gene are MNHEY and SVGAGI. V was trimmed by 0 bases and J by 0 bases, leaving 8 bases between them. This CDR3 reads CASSYSGRMNTEAFF. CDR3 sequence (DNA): TGTGCCAGCAGTTACTCGGGCAGAATGAACACTGAAGCTTTCTTT.

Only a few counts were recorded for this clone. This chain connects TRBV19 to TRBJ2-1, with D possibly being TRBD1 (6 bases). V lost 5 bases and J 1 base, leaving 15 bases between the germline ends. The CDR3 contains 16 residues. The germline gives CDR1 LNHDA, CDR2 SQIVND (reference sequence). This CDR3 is CASSWEGGRSYNEQFF. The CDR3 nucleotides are TGTGCCAGTAGTTGGGAAGGGGGAAGGTCCTACAATGAGCAGTTCTTC.

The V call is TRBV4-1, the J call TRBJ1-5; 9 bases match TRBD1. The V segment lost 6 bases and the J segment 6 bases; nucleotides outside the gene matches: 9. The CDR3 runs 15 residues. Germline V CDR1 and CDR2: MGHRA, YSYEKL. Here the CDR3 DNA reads TGCGCCAGCAGTCCGGGAGGGACAGGGTTTCAGCCCCAGCATTTT. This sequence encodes CASSPGGTGFQPQHF.

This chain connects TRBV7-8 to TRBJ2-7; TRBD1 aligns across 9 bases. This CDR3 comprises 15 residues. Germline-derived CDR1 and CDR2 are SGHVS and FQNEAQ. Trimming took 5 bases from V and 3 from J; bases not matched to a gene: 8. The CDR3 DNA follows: TGTGCCAGCAGCCTTAATACAGGGGGCTTCTACGAGCAGTACTTC. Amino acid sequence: CASSLNTGGFYEQYF. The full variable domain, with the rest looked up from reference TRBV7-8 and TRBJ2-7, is GAGVSQSPRYKVAKRGQDVALRCDPISGHVSLFWYQQALGQGPEFLTYFQNEAQLDKSGLPSDRFFAERPEGSVSTLKIQRTQQEDSAVYLCASSLNTGGFYEQYFGPGTRLTVT.

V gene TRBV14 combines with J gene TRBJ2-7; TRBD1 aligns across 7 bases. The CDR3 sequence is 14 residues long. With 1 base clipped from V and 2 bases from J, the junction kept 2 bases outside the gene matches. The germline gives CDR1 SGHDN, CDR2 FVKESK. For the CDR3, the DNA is TGTGCCAGCAGCCAAGTGCAGGGGGCCTACGAGCAGTACTTC. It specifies CASSQVQGAYEQYF.